These 28 T cell receptor beta chains were all obtained from the same sample, sequenced in a study of neurological immune-mediated disorders (dated by TCRdb to about 2019). Libraries came from 5' RACE. The reads were generated on an Illumina HiSeq 2500. Starting from the raw public reads, TCRdb applied fastp trimming at Q25, assembled clones with MiXCR and retained in-frame beta chains. Each CDR3 protein gets just one entry, which takes the most common genes and DNA from the rows behind it. The sample contains 77,000 or so distinct CDR3 sequences, roughly 9% of them found a single time. The top ten constitute less than 2% of the sample. Sequencing used PBMCs. These receptors were collected from a man aged 50 to 60 in good health.

The chain combines TRBV11-1 with TRBJ2-7, with 10 bases lining up with TRBD1. The closer fit of TRBJ2-4 to the DNA end suggests the J call may be wrong. The CDR3 runs 16 residues. Germline CDR1 reads SGHAT; CDR2 reads FQDESV (reference sequence). CDR3 sequence (DNA): TGTGCCAGCAGCTTAATGGGACAGGGGTCCAAAAACATTCAGTACTTC. This sequence encodes CASSLMGQGSKNIQYF.

This clonotype has a count of ten or more. The chain recombines TRBV7-2 with TRBJ1-6; no clear D. CDR3 length: 12 residues. Germline CDR1 is SGHTA and CDR2 is FQGNSA. V lost 2 bases and J lost 10, with 6 bases in between. The CDR3 nucleotides are TGTGCCAGCAGCTTATCTGAATCACCCCTCCACTTT. Translated: CASSLSESPLHF.

There are many counts of this clonotype. The rearrangement uses TRBV20-1 and TRBJ2-7, with TRBD1 as a possible D gene (6 bases). The ends were cut back, 0 bases at V and 6 bases at J, with 24 bases in the middle. Germline V gene sequence: CDR1 DFQATT, CDR2 SNEGSKA (reference sequence). CDR3 size: 17 residues. The CDR3 sequence: CSARELPATGRRGEQYF. CDR3 in DNA: TGCAGTGCTAGAGAACTCCCCGCGACAGGACGCCGCGGCGAGCAGTACTTC.

This clonotype has a count of ten or more. This chain links TRBV7-3 with TRBJ2-5; D possibly uses TRBD1 or TRBD2 (5 bases each). The germline V gene has CDR1 SGHTA and CDR2 FQGTGA. V gave up 1 base and J gave up 2 bases, with 17 bases separating them. The CDR3 covers 17 residues. The CDR3 here is CASSLRGTGFSQETQYF. The CDR3 DNA sequence: TGTGCCAGCAGCTTAAGGGGGACGGGGTTTAGTCAAGAGACCCAGTACTTC.

This clonotype was picked up many times. The chain is built from TRBV20-1 and TRBJ2-5; D not certain. Germline V CDR1 and CDR2: DFQATT, SNEGSKA (reference sequence). The length of the CDR3 is 12 residues. V dropped 2 bases and J dropped 2 bases, with 6 bases sitting between them. CDR3 coding DNA: TGCAGTGCTAGATTCAGACAAGAGACCCAGTACTTC. It specifies CSARFRQETQYF.

This clonotype was picked up many times. The J gene is TRBJ2-1, the V gene TRBV5-1; the match to TRBD2 covers 10 bases. In germline, CDR1 is SGHRS, CDR2 YFSETQ. With 2 bases clipped from V and 0 bases from J, the junction kept 11 bases outside the gene matches. This CDR3 is built from 19 residues. The chain's CDR3 is CASSFQREGYFSSYNEQFF. The CDR3 nucleotides read TGCGCCAGCAGCTTCCAGCGGGAGGGTTACTTTAGCTCCTACAATGAGCAGTTCTTC.

The sample holds many counts of this clonotype. CDR3 loop: CASSLAGLAGGRTSYNEQFF. The CDR3 DNA reads TGCGCCAGCAGCTTGGCCGGACTAGCGGGGGGGCGGACCTCCTACAATGAGCAGTTCTTC. The chain couples TRBV5-1 to TRBJ2-1; 15 bases are a match to TRBD2. Trimming cost V 0 bases and J 0 bases; bases outside gene matches: 7. CDR1 is SGHRS, CDR2 YFSETQ, per germline. The CDR3 loop spans 20 amino acids. Full variable domain (missing parts from reference TRBV5-1 and TRBJ2-1): KAGVTQTPRYLIKTRGQQVTLSCSPISGHRSVSWYQQTPGQGLQFLFEYFSETQRNKGNFPGRFSGRQFSNSRSEMNVSTLELGDSALYLCASSLAGLAGGRTSYNEQFFGPGTRLTVL.

This clonotype showed up many times. The rearrangement joins TRBV7-2 to TRBJ1-5, with unresolved D. The CDR3 runs 16 residues. The germline gives CDR1 SGHTA, CDR2 FQGNSA. V lost 1 base, J lost 0 bases, and 10 bases lay in between. CDR3 in amino acids: CASSLVGVYSNQPQHF. The CDR3 DNA follows: TGTGCCAGCAGCTTAGTTGGGGTGTATAGCAATCAGCCCCAGCATTTT.

Ten or more counts support this clonotype. The rearrangement joins TRBV5-1 to TRBJ1-3, with 7 bases fitting TRBD1. Trimming cost V 4 bases and J 3 bases; bases outside gene matches: 7. This CDR3 region has 15 residues. Germline V gene data show CDR1 as SGHRS and CDR2 as YFSETQ. The DNA of the CDR3 is TGCGCCAGCAGCGTAGGGGGCGCGGATGGAAACACCATATATTTT. Protein product: CASSVGGADGNTIYF.

This clonotype occurred many times. The V gene is TRBV6-2 or TRBV6-3, the J gene TRBJ2-1; TRBD2 aligns across 10 bases. Per germline, CDR1 MNHEY and CDR2 SVGEGT. This CDR3 spans 20 amino acids. With V trimmed by 2 bases and J by 5 bases, 18 bases remained unmatched. The CDR3 sequence is CASSYPEGAGRTSGNNEQFF. The CDR3 DNA is TGTGCCAGCAGTTACCCCGAGGGGGCGGGAAGGACTAGCGGAAACAATGAGCAGTTCTTC.

Note on this clonotype: One junction end disagrees with the germline gene, perhaps due to a read error. The chain uses TRBV24-1 and TRBJ2-7; possible D gene TRBD2, 5 bases. This CDR3 contains 11 residues. In germline, CDR1 is KGHDR, CDR2 SFDVKD. The CDR3 sequence is CATVTDYEQYF. The CDR3, as DNA: TGTGCCACCGTGACTGACTACGAACAGTACTTC.

This clonotype has ten or more counts. V usage is TRBV5-1 and J usage is TRBJ2-1; D is perhaps TRBD2 (6 bases). Germline V gives CDR1 SGHRS, CDR2 YFSETQ. V dropped 3 bases and J dropped 7 bases, with 8 bases sitting between them. This CDR3 region has 12 residues. This CDR3 reads CASSSEGNEQFF. The CDR3 region has the DNA TGCGCCAGCAGCTCGGAGGGGAATGAGCAGTTCTTC.

This clonotype has only a few counts. This may arise from a read error, as a much more abundant clone is one base away. The gene calls are TRBV10-3 and TRBJ1-2; D is uncertain. CDR3 length: 16 residues. The germline gives CDR1 ENHRY, CDR2 SYGVKD. CDR3 bases: TGTGTCATCAGTGAGTCGATCGGGCAGCCCCGGTATGGCTACACCTTC. Protein: CVISESIGQPRYGYTF.

In this sample, this clonotype turned up many times. This chain links TRBV10-3 with TRBJ2-6; no definite D call. The CDR3 totals 17 residues. Germline V lookup: CDR1 ENHRY, CDR2 SYGVKD. The germline V and J ends were trimmed by 0 bases and 2 bases, with 11 bases remaining between them. The CDR3 DNA reads as TGTGCCATCAGTGAGTCGAAGGGTACCCCTGGGGCCAACGTCCTGACTTTC. This translates into CAISESKGTPGANVLTF.

This clonotype was seen many times. The chain employs TRBV7-8 and TRBJ2-5; possibly TRBD2 for D (6 bases). This CDR3 comprises 14 residues. Germline V gene data show CDR1 as SGHVS and CDR2 as FQNEAQ. V gave up 3 bases and J gave up 1 base, with 9 bases separating them. The chain's CDR3 is CASSLGTAQETQYF. As DNA, the CDR3 is TGTGCCAGCAGCTTGGGGACTGCCCAAGAGACCCAGTACTTC.

This clonotype has a count of ten or more. This rearrangement joins TRBV12-3 or TRBV12-4 to TRBJ1-1, with D perhaps matching TRBD1 (5 bases). The CDR3 covers 14 residues. The V end was cut by 6 bases, the J end by 4 bases, with 15 bases between. CDR3 sequence: CASSPEQDSTEAFF. The CDR3 DNA reads as TGTGCCAGCAGCCCCGAACAGGATAGCACTGAAGCTTTCTTT.

The sample holds many counts of this clonotype. The rearrangement links TRBV28 to TRBJ2-5; TRBD2 aligns across 7 bases. This CDR3 is built from 17 residues. The germline gives CDR1 MDHEN, CDR2 SYDVKM. With V trimmed by 6 bases and J by 4 bases, 17 bases remained unmatched. CDR3 sequence: CASSKTGGGREGETQYF. The CDR3, as DNA: TGTGCCAGCAGCAAAACCGGAGGCGGGAGAGAAGGAGAGACCCAGTACTTC. The full variable domain, its missing parts supplied by reference TRBV28 and TRBJ2-5, is DVKVTQSSRYLVKRTGEKVFLECVQDMDHENMFWYRQDPGLGLRLIYFSYDVKMKEKGDIPEGYSVSREKKERFSLILESASTNQTSMYLCASSKTGGGREGETQYFGPGTRLLVL.

This clonotype appeared many times. The chain recombines TRBV20-1 with TRBJ2-7; D possibly corresponds to TRBD1 (6 bases). The ends were cut back, 2 bases at V and 2 bases at J, with 7 bases in the middle. CDR1 DFQATT and CDR2 SNEGSKA come from the germline V gene (reference sequence). There are 12 residues in the CDR3. The CDR3 DNA reads TGCAGTGCTAGAAACAGGGCCTACGAGCAGTACTTC. This codes for CSARNRAYEQYF.

This clonotype was seen repeatedly, ten times or more. The V and J genes are TRBV12-3 or TRBV12-4 and TRBJ1-5, with D maybe TRBD1 (5 bases). Trimming pared 6 bases from V and 7 bases from J, leaving 19 bases between. The CDR3 runs to 15 residues. The CDR3 DNA reads TGTGCCAGCAGGCCCGGGACTGGGGAGCGGCAGCCCCAGCATTTT. Translation: CASRPGTGERQPQHF.

This clonotype was seen repeatedly, ten times or more. The CDR3 nucleotides read TGTGCCAGCAGTTCCGGTTCAACCTACGAGCAGTACTTC. Protein sequence: CASSSGSTYEQYF. The chain links TRBV27 to TRBJ2-7; D gene ambiguous. The CDR3 spans 13 residues. In germline, CDR1 is MNHEY, CDR2 SMNVEV (reference sequence). V gave up 4 bases and J gave up 2 bases, with 9 bases separating them.

This clonotype was seen ten or more times. V and J are TRBV24-1 and TRBJ2-5; D might be TRBD2 (5 bases). The V end lost 5 bases, the J end lost 3 bases, and 18 bases lay between the germline ends. Germline-derived CDR1 and CDR2 are KGHDR and SFDVKD. This CDR3 has 16 residues. The CDR3 spells CATSAQGLSIEETQYF. The CDR3 region has the DNA TGTGCCACCAGTGCTCAAGGACTCTCGATAGAAGAGACCCAGTACTTC.

J is TRBJ2-1 and V is TRBV30, with a tentative D call TRBD2 (6 bases). The CDR3 contains 11 residues. Germline assignment: CDR1 GTSNPN and CDR2 SVGIG (reference sequence). Trimming took 4 bases from V and 15 from J, leaving 16 bases between them. The CDR3 bases are TGTGCCTGGAATACCGGGACTCAGGGGTTCTTC. Its translation: CAWNTGTQGFF.

This clonotype has at least ten counts. The chain employs TRBV11-2 and TRBJ2-2; D is unresolved. V was shortened by 3 bases and J by 0 bases, with 5 bases between the two germline ends. This CDR3 spans 14 amino acids. Germline-derived CDR1 and CDR2 are SGHAT and FQNNGV. The CDR3: CASSLNPNTGELFF. For the CDR3, the DNA is TGTGCCAGCAGCTTGAACCCGAACACCGGGGAGCTGTTTTTT. Combining the CDR3 with reference TRBV11-2 and TRBJ2-2 gives the whole variable domain EAGVAQSPRYKIIEKRQSVAFWCNPISGHATLYWYQQILGQGPKLLIQFQNNGVVDDSQLPKDRFSAERLKGVDSTLKIQPAKLEDSAVYLCASSLNPNTGELFFGEGSRLTVL.

This clonotype was observed many times. The chain employs TRBV7-9 and TRBJ2-3; 10 nucleotides agree with TRBD1. V shed 9 bases, J shed 1 base, and the junction held 10 bases outside the gene matches. This CDR3 contains 16 residues. The V gene's germline CDR1 is SEHNR and CDR2 FQNEAQ (reference sequence). The CDR3 DNA is TGTGCCAGGGATTCGGGGGACAGGGGCCGCACAGATACGCAGTATTTT. It is translated as CARDSGDRGRTDTQYF.

This clonotype has a count of ten or more. This chain uses TRBV7-6 with TRBJ2-1; 15 bases line up with TRBD2. CDR1 and CDR2 from the germline V gene are SGHVS and FNYEAQ. This CDR3 spans 18 amino acids. The junction had 10 bases not matched to a gene; V was cut back by 5 bases and J by 5 bases. CDR3 in amino acids: CASSLPGTSGRFHNEQFF. The CDR3 DNA is TGTGCCAGCAGCCTTCCCGGGACTAGCGGGAGGTTCCACAATGAGCAGTTCTTC. Drawing the rest from reference TRBV7-6 and TRBJ2-1, the complete variable domain is GAGVSQSPRYKVTKRGQDVALRCDPISGHVSLYWYRQALGQGPEFLTYFNYEAQQDKSGLPNDRFSAERPEGSISTLTIQRTEQRDSAMYRCASSLPGTSGRFHNEQFFGPGTRLTVL.

This clonotype came up many times. This chain links TRBV5-6 with TRBJ2-1; D gene unclear. Germline CDR1 and CDR2: SGHDT and YYEEEE. With 3 bases removed from V and 3 bases from J, the gap between germline ends came to 13 bases. This CDR3 has 15 residues. CDR3 residues: CASSSTVPSYNEQFF. The CDR3 coding sequence is TGTGCCAGCAGCTCGACTGTGCCCAGCTACAATGAGCAGTTCTTC.

The sample holds many counts of this clonotype. The chain has TRBV19 and TRBJ2-7; 10 nucleotides align to TRBD2. Looked up from germline, CDR1 is LNHDA and CDR2 is SQIVND (reference sequence). V shed 6 bases and J 5 bases; nucleotides not matched to a gene: 4. This CDR3 has 13 residues. For the CDR3, the DNA is TGTGCCAGTAGGGCTAGCGGGAGCCACGAGCAGTACTTC. Its protein is CASRASGSHEQYF. Full variable domain (remainder filled in from reference TRBV19 and TRBJ2-7): DGGITQSPKYLFRKEGQNVTLSCEQNLNHDAMYWYRQDPGQGLRLIYYSQIVNDFQKGDIAEGYSVSREKKESFPLTVTSAQKNPTAFYLCASRASGSHEQYFGPGTRLTVT.

Ten or more counts support this clonotype. The chain couples TRBV20-1 to TRBJ2-2; 9 positions match TRBD2. Unmatched junction bases numbered 13, after V lost 0 bases and J lost 5 bases. The CDR3 consists of 18 residues. CDR1 and CDR2 (germline): DFQATT, SNEGSKA (reference sequence). The CDR3 nucleotides read TGCAGTGCTAGAGATCTCCCGACTAGCGGAAAAATTACCGGGGAGCTGTTTTTT. Protein: CSARDLPTSGKITGELFF.